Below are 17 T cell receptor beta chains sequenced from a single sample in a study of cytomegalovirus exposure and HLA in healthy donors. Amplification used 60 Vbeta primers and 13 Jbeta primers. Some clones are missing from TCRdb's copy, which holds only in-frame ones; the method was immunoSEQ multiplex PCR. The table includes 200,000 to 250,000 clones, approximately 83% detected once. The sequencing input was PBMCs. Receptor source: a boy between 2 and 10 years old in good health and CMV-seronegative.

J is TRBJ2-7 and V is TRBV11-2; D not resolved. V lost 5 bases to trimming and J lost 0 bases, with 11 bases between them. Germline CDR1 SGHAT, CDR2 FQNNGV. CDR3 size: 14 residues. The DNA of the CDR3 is TGTGCCAGCAGCGAATTTAGGAGCTCCTACGAGCAGTACTTC. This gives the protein CASSEFRSSYEQYF.

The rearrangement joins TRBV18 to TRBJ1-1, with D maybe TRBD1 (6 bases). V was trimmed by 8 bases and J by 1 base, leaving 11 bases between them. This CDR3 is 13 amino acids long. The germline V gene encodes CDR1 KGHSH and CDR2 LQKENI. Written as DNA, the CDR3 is TGTGCCAGCCTAAAGGGGGAGAACACTGAAGCTTTCTTT. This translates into CASLKGENTEAFF.

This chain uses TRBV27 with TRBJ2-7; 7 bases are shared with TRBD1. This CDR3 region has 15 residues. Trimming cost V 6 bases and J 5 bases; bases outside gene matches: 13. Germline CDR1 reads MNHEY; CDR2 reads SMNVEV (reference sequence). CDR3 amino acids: CASRIYGRGNDEQYF. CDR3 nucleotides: TGTGCCAGCAGAATCTACGGCAGGGGGAACGACGAGCAGTACTTC.

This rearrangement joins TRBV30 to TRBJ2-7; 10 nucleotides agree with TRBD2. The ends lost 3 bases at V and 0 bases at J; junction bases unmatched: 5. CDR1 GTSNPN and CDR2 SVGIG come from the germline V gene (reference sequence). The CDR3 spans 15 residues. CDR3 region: CAWRNPSGSSYEQYF. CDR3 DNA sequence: TGTGCCTGGAGAAATCCTAGCGGGAGCTCCTACGAGCAGTACTTC.

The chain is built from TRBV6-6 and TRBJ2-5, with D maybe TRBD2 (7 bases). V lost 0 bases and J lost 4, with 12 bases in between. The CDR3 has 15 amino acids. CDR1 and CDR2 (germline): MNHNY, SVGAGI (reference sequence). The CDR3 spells CASSYSWGGRETQYF. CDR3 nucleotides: TGTGCCAGCAGTTACTCGTGGGGGGGCCGAGAGACCCAGTACTTC.

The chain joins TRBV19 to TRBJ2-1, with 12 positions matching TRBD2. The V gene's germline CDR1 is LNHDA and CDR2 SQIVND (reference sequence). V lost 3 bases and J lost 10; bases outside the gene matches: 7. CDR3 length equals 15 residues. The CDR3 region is CASSIPPSGRDEQFF. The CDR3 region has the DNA TGTGCCAGTAGTATCCCTCCTAGCGGGAGGGACGAGCAGTTCTTC.

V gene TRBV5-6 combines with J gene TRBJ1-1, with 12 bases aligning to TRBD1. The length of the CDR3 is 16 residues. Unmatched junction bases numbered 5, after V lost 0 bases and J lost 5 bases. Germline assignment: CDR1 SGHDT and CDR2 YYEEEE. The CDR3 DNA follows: TGTGCCAGCAGCTTGGTACCGGGACAGGGGGCAACTGAAGCTTTCTTT. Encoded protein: CASSLVPGQGATEAFF.

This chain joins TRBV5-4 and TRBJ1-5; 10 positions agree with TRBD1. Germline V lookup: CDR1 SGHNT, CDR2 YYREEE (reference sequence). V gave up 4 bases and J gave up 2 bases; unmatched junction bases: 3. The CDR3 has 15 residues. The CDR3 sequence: CASSVGTGGNQPQHF. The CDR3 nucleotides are TGTGCCAGCAGCGTTGGGACAGGGGGCAATCAGCCCCAGCATTTT.

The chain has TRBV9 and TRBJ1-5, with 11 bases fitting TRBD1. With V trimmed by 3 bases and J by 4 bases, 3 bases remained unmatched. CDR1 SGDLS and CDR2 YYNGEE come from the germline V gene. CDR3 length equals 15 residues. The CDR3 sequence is CASSAGQGANQPQHF. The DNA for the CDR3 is TGTGCCAGCAGCGCCGGACAGGGGGCAAATCAGCCCCAGCATTTT.

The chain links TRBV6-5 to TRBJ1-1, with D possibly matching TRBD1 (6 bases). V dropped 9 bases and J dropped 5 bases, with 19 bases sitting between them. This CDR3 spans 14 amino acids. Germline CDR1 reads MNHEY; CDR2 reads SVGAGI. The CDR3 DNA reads TGTGCCAGTTCATCCCCGACAGGAAGAACTGAAGCTTTCTTT. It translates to CASSSPTGRTEAFF.

The CDR3 nucleotides read TGTGCCAGTAGTCCTACTAGCGGGAGGGCCTCTAGGAATGAGCAGTTCTTC. It yields the protein CASSPTSGRASRNEQFF. The chain uses TRBV19 and TRBJ2-1, with TRBD2 matching over 13 bases. J lost 7 bases, V lost 5 bases, and 11 bases had no gene match. The germline V gene has CDR1 LNHDA and CDR2 SQIVND (reference sequence). The CDR3 loop spans 17 amino acids. The full variable domain, with the rest looked up from reference TRBV19 and TRBJ2-1, is DGGITQSPKYLFRKEGQNVTLSCEQNLNHDAMYWYRQDPGQGLRLIYYSQIVNDFQKGDIAEGYSVSREKKESFPLTVTSAQKNPTAFYLCASSPTSGRASRNEQFFGPGTRLTVL.

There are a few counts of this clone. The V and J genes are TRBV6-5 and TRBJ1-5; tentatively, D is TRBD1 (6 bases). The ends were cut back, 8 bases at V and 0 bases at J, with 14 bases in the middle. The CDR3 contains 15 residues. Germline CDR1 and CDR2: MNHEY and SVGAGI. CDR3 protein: CASALQGLSNQPQHF. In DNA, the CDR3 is TGTGCCAGCGCATTACAGGGCCTTAGCAATCAGCCCCAGCATTTT.

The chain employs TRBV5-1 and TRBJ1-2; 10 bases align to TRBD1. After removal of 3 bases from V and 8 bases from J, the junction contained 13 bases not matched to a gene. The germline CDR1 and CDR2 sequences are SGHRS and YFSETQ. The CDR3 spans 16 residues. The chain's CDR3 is CASSWDTGTGVGGYTF. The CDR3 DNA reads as TGCGCCAGCAGCTGGGATACCGGGACAGGGGTTGGAGGCTACACCTTC. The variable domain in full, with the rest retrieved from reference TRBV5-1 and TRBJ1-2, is KAGVTQTPRYLIKTRGQQVTLSCSPISGHRSVSWYQQTPGQGLQFLFEYFSETQRNKGNFPGRFSGRQFSNSRSEMNVSTLELGDSALYLCASSWDTGTGVGGYTFGSGTRLTVV.

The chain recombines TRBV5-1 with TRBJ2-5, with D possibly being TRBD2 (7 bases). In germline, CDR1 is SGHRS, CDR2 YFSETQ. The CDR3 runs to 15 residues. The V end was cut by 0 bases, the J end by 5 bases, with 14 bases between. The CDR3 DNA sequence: TGCGCCAGCAGCTTGGGAGGGGGGGCCAAGGAGACCCAGTACTTC. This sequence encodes CASSLGGGAKETQYF.

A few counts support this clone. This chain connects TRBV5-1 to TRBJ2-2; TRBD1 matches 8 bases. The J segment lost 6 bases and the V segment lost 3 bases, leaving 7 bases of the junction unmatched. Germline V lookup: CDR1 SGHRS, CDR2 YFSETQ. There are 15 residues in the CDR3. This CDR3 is CASSWTGFGSGELFF. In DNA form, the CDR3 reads TGCGCCAGCAGCTGGACAGGGTTTGGGTCCGGGGAGCTGTTTTTT.

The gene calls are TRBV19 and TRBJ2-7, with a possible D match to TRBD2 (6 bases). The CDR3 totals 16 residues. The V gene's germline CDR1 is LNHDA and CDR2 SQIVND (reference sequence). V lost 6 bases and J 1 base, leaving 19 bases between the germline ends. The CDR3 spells CASSPHWRGGSYEQYF. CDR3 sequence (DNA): TGTGCCAGTAGCCCACATTGGCGGGGTGGTTCCTACGAGCAGTACTTC.

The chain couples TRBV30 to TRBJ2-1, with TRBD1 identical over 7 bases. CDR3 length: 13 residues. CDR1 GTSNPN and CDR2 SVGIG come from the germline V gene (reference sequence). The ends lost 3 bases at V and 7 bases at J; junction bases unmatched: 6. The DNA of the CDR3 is TGTGCCTGGAGGAGAAGGGGGCTTAATGAGCAGTTCTTC. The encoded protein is CAWRRRGLNEQFF.